This T cell receptor (beta chain) emerged from a study of blood T cell repertoires in COVID-19. In the study's own analysis: Scientists estimated how many nucleated cells there were by amplifying reference gene primers. TCRdb's copy holds only in-frame clones and misses some; the assay was immunoSEQ multiplex PCR. The V and J calls and the clone size are those of that table, but D and trimming were determined from the DNA. The sample contains over 65,000 clones, approximately 81% of which appear only once. This TCR came from a man aged 80 or over with acute or convalescent COVID-19. Sequencing was carried out using peripheral blood.

CDR3 residues: CACPRKGGALNTEAFF. CDR3 nucleotides: TGTGCCTGCCCACGAAAGGGGGGGGCGCTCAACACTGAAGCTTTCTTT. This sequence joins TRBV30 and TRBJ1-1; weak D call: TRBD1 (6 bases). V gave up 6 bases and J gave up 2 bases, with 22 bases separating them. The CDR3 is 16 residues long. The germline CDR1 and CDR2 sequences are GTSNPN and SVGIG (reference sequence).